The rows below give T cell receptor beta chains drawn from one sample of a study of T cell repertoires in cytomegalovirus infection. TCRdb independently ran MiXCR on the reads; one entry per CDR3 protein. The sample contains more than 150,000 distinct CDR3 sequences, roughly 20% of which appear only once. The sequencing input was PBMCs. The receptors here all came from a human donor in good health (CMV status not recorded). Some clones in this sample may be carry-over from other donors' samples. The CDR3 runs from the conserved cysteine through the conserved F or W. A D gene is named only where the DNA matches it firmly. A clone size is listed for some rows: how often the clone was seen (once, few, many), or a class if it is expanded.

CDR3aa: CASSSPGGSYNSPLHF; CDR3nt: TGTGCCAGCAGCTCACCAGGGGGATCCTATAATTCACCCCTCCACTTT; v_gene: TRBV7-8; abundance: many; j_gene: TRBJ1-6; d_gene: TRBD1
CDR3aa: CASSLVSGAGEAFF; CDR3nt: TGTGCCAGCAGTTTGGTCTCGGGGGCCGGTGAAGCTTTCTTT; v_gene: TRBV27; abundance: NA; j_gene: TRBJ1-1; d_gene: NA
CDR3aa: CASSLGDFGRDRGSGANVLTF; CDR3nt: TGTGCCAGCAGCTTAGGCGATTTCGGACGGGACAGGGGGTCCGGGGCCAACGTCCTGACTTTC; v_gene: TRBV7-6; abundance: NA; j_gene: TRBJ2-6; d_gene: TRBD1
CDR3aa: CASSARDTEAIF; CDR3nt: TGTGCCAGCAGTGCCCGGGACACTGAAGCTATCTTT; v_gene: TRBV12-3/TRBV12-4; abundance: NA; j_gene: TRBJ1-1; d_gene: NA
CDR3aa: CASSDWGTVNTEAFF; CDR3nt: TGCGCCAGCAGCGATTGGGGGACAGTGAACACTGAAGCTTTCTTT; v_gene: TRBV5-1; abundance: many; j_gene: TRBJ1-1; d_gene: TRBD1
CDR3aa: CASSWDPRREQYF; CDR3nt: TGTGCCAGCAGCTGGGACCCCCGGAGGGAGCAGTACTTC; v_gene: TRBV7-2; abundance: many; j_gene: TRBJ2-7; d_gene: NA
CDR3aa: CASSHDRGGANVLTF; CDR3nt: TGTGCCAGCAGCCACGACAGGGGTGGGGCCAACGTCCTGACTTTC; v_gene: TRBV6-1; abundance: NA; j_gene: TRBJ2-6; d_gene: TRBD1
CDR3aa: CASSLGFGGRGYNEQFF; CDR3nt: TGTGCCAGCAGCTTGGGCTTCGGGGGGAGGGGGTACAATGAGCAGTTCTTC; v_gene: TRBV7-9; abundance: NA; j_gene: TRBJ2-1; d_gene: NA
CDR3aa: CASSSTSGELFF; CDR3nt: TGTGCCAGCAGTTCGACTAGCGGGGAGCTGTTTTTT; v_gene: TRBV27; abundance: many; j_gene: TRBJ2-2; d_gene: NA
CDR3aa: CASSLDNLGILQYF; CDR3nt: TGTGCCAGCAGCTTAGACAATTTAGGTATCTTGCAGTATTTT; v_gene: TRBV7-9; abundance: many; j_gene: TRBJ2-3; d_gene: NA
CDR3aa: CASSLGPASSYNEQFF; CDR3nt: TGTGCCAGCAGCTTGGGTCCGGCGAGCTCCTACAATGAGCAGTTCTTC; v_gene: TRBV11-2; abundance: NA; j_gene: TRBJ2-1; d_gene: NA
CDR3aa: CAIPTGTSGINEQFF; CDR3nt: TGTGCCATTCCCACGGGAACTAGCGGGATCAATGAGCAGTTCTTC; v_gene: TRBV2; abundance: NA; j_gene: TRBJ2-1; d_gene: TRBD2
CDR3aa: CASSLIQRGSYEQYF; CDR3nt: TGCGCCAGCAGCTTGATCCAGCGCGGCTCCTACGAGCAGTACTTC; v_gene: TRBV5-1; abundance: few; j_gene: TRBJ2-7; d_gene: NA
CDR3aa: CASSPIDLAGGYNEQFF; CDR3nt: TGTGCCAGCAGCCCTATCGACTTAGCGGGGGGCTACAATGAGCAGTTCTTC; v_gene: TRBV7-6; abundance: NA; j_gene: TRBJ2-1; d_gene: TRBD2
CDR3aa: CASSLAGGVGAFF; CDR3nt: TGTGCCAGCAGCTTAGCGGGGGGGGTAGGAGCTTTCTTT; v_gene: TRBV7-2; abundance: NA; j_gene: TRBJ1-1; d_gene: NA
CDR3aa: CASSEEYSGANVLTF; CDR3nt: TGTGCCAGCAGTGAGGAGTACTCTGGGGCCAACGTCCTGACTTTC; v_gene: TRBV2; abundance: NA; j_gene: TRBJ2-6; d_gene: NA
CDR3aa: CASNLAGRNEQFF; CDR3nt: TGTGCCAGCAACCTAGCGGGTAGAAATGAGCAGTTCTTC; v_gene: TRBV12-3/TRBV12-4; abundance: many; j_gene: TRBJ2-1; d_gene: TRBD2
CDR3aa: CASRPGQVGRSPLHF; CDR3nt: TGTGCCAGCAGGCCAGGACAGGTCGGGCGATCACCCCTCCACTTT; v_gene: TRBV28; abundance: NA; j_gene: TRBJ1-6; d_gene: TRBD1
CDR3aa: CASSPGTGHEETQYF; CDR3nt: TGTGCCAGCAGCCCCGGGACAGGGCACGAAGAGACCCAGTACTTC; v_gene: TRBV11-1; abundance: many; j_gene: TRBJ2-5; d_gene: TRBD1
CDR3aa: CASSLISAYPNTIYF; CDR3nt: TGTGCCAGCAGCTTAATTTCGGCGTACCCGAACACCATATATTTT; v_gene: TRBV7-2; abundance: many; j_gene: TRBJ1-3; d_gene: NA
CDR3aa: CASSAKGGTGGTSGLTDTQYF; CDR3nt: TGTGCCAGCAGCGCCAAGGGTGGGACAGGGGGGACTAGCGGCCTCACAGATACGCAGTATTTT; v_gene: TRBV7-2; abundance: many; j_gene: TRBJ2-3; d_gene: NA
CDR3aa: CASKENSLHSYEQYF; CDR3nt: TGTGCCAGCAAGGAAAACAGCCTCCATTCCTACGAGCAGTACTTC; v_gene: TRBV6-1; abundance: few; j_gene: TRBJ2-7; d_gene: NA
CDR3aa: CASSLAGVNEGDEQFF; CDR3nt: TGCGCCAGCAGCTTGGCCGGTGTGAACGAGGGCGATGAGCAGTTCTTC; v_gene: TRBV5-1; abundance: NA; j_gene: TRBJ2-1; d_gene: NA
CDR3aa: CASTGRRHGTQYF; CDR3nt: TGTGCCAGCACTGGCCGACGGCACGGTACGCAGTATTTT; v_gene: TRBV6-1; abundance: few; j_gene: TRBJ2-3; d_gene: NA
CDR3aa: CASLRAGHGYTF; CDR3nt: TGTGCCAGCCTTAGGGCTGGGCATGGCTACACCTTC; v_gene: TRBV6-1; abundance: NA; j_gene: TRBJ1-2; d_gene: NA
CDR3aa: CASSLDYSGDDTGELFF; CDR3nt: TGTGCCAGCAGCTTAGATTATAGCGGGGATGACACCGGGGAGCTGTTTTTT; v_gene: TRBV11-2; abundance: NA; j_gene: TRBJ2-2; d_gene: TRBD2
CDR3aa: CASSETGAGELFF; CDR3nt: TGTGCCAGCAGCGAGACAGGGGCCGGGGAGCTTTTTTTT; v_gene: TRBV7-3; abundance: NA; j_gene: TRBJ2-2; d_gene: TRBD1
CDR3aa: CASSRLSPDRDGLAKNIQYF; CDR3nt: TGTGCCAGCAGCCGACTCTCCCCGGACAGGGACGGACTAGCCAAAAACATTCAGTACTTC; v_gene: TRBV5-4; abundance: many; j_gene: TRBJ2-4; d_gene: TRBD1
CDR3aa: CASSTGPSYEQYF; CDR3nt: TGTGCCAGCAGTACGGGACCCTCCTACGAGCAGTACTTC; v_gene: TRBV27; abundance: NA; j_gene: TRBJ2-7; d_gene: NA
CDR3aa: CASSGGTVAPAGAFF; CDR3nt: TGTGCCAGCAGCGGAGGAACCGTGGCCCCAGCGGGAGCTTTCTTT; v_gene: TRBV7-9; abundance: NA; j_gene: TRBJ1-1; d_gene: NA
CDR3aa: CASSWESINYGYTF; CDR3nt: TGTGCCAGCAGTTGGGAGTCGATTAACTATGGCTACACCTTC; v_gene: TRBV6-6; abundance: NA; j_gene: TRBJ1-2; d_gene: NA
CDR3aa: CASSRRGASEAFF; CDR3nt: TGTGCCAGCAGCAGACGGGGGGCGAGTGAAGCTTTCTTT; v_gene: TRBV6-1; abundance: NA; j_gene: TRBJ1-1; d_gene: NA
CDR3aa: CASSYPGQGAGTQYF; CDR3nt: TGTGCCAGCAGCTACCCGGGACAGGGGGCAGGGACCCAGTACTTC; v_gene: TRBV7-9; abundance: many; j_gene: TRBJ2-5; d_gene: TRBD1
CDR3aa: CASSQVGAGRNNEQFF; CDR3nt: TGTGCCAGCAGCCAAGTTGGGGCGGGACGCAACAATGAGCAGTTCTTC; v_gene: TRBV14; abundance: many; j_gene: TRBJ2-1; d_gene: NA
CDR3aa: CASSLTQDNQPQHF; CDR3nt: TGTGCCAGCTCATTGACACAGGACAATCAGCCCCAGCATTTT; v_gene: TRBV18; abundance: NA; j_gene: TRBJ1-5; d_gene: NA
CDR3aa: CASSSMDRLPYEQYF; CDR3nt: TGTGCCAGCAGCTCGATGGACAGGCTACCCTACGAGCAGTACTTC; v_gene: TRBV7-8; abundance: few; j_gene: TRBJ2-7; d_gene: TRBD1
CDR3aa: CASNTPGQGGYGYTF; CDR3nt: TGTGCCAGCAACACACCGGGACAGGGAGGATATGGCTACACCTTC; v_gene: TRBV7-8; abundance: many; j_gene: TRBJ1-2; d_gene: TRBD1
CDR3aa: CATSDPTINTGELFF; CDR3nt: TGTGCCACCAGTGACCCGACTATAAACACCGGGGAGCTGTTTTTT; v_gene: TRBV24-1; abundance: few; j_gene: TRBJ2-2; d_gene: NA
CDR3aa: CASSSPRALRVASNEQFF; CDR3nt: TGTGCCAGCAGCTCCCCACGAGCCCTTCGGGTGGCCTCCAATGAGCAGTTCTTC; v_gene: TRBV7-2; abundance: many; j_gene: TRBJ2-1; d_gene: NA
CDR3aa: CASSLQRVVERTEAFF; CDR3nt: TGTGCCAGCAGTTTACAGAGAGTGGTGGAACGCACTGAAGCTTTCTTT; v_gene: TRBV27; abundance: NA; j_gene: TRBJ1-1; d_gene: NA
CDR3aa: CASREPDPISYNEQFF; CDR3nt: TGTGCCAGCAGGGAACCCGATCCGATCTCCTACAATGAGCAGTTCTTC; v_gene: TRBV2; abundance: NA; j_gene: TRBJ2-1; d_gene: NA
CDR3aa: CASSFSGTPYEQYF; CDR3nt: TGTGCCAGCAGTTTTAGCGGGACCCCCTACGAGCAGTACTTC; v_gene: TRBV12-3/TRBV12-4; abundance: NA; j_gene: TRBJ2-7; d_gene: TRBD2
CDR3aa: CATSRDLGQGQQPQHF; CDR3nt: TGTGCCACCAGCAGAGACCTCGGACAGGGGCAACAGCCCCAGCATTTT; v_gene: TRBV15; abundance: NA; j_gene: TRBJ1-5; d_gene: TRBD1
CDR3aa: CASSLALVPGQSYNSPLHF; CDR3nt: TGTGCCAGCAGCTTAGCGTTGGTTCCGGGACAGTCATATAATTCACCCCTCCACTTT; v_gene: TRBV11-1; abundance: NA; j_gene: TRBJ1-6; d_gene: TRBD1
CDR3aa: CAWSPGTSGRGTGELFF; CDR3nt: TGTGCCTGGAGTCCCGGGACTAGCGGGAGGGGTACCGGGGAGCTGTTTTTT; v_gene: TRBV30; abundance: NA; j_gene: TRBJ2-2; d_gene: TRBD2
CDR3aa: CASSLVAGVDEQFF; CDR3nt: TGTGCCAGCAGTTTGGTCGCGGGGGTGGATGAGCAGTTCTTC; v_gene: TRBV12-3/TRBV12-4; abundance: NA; j_gene: TRBJ2-1; d_gene: TRBD2
CDR3aa: CASSGVAGARETQYF; CDR3nt: TGCGCCAGCAGCGGGGTAGCGGGAGCGAGAGAGACCCAGTACTTC; v_gene: TRBV5-1; abundance: few; j_gene: TRBJ2-5; d_gene: TRBD2
CDR3aa: CATRVGGATRDTQYF; CDR3nt: TGTGCCACCCGGGTCGGGGGGGCTACGCGAGATACGCAGTATTTT; v_gene: TRBV15; abundance: few; j_gene: TRBJ2-3; d_gene: TRBD2
CDR3aa: CASSFLGTGANVLTF; CDR3nt: TGTGCCAGCAGTTTTTTGGGAACTGGGGCCAACGTCCTGACTTTC; v_gene: TRBV28; abundance: NA; j_gene: TRBJ2-6; d_gene: NA
CDR3aa: CTSSVGLGGNYGYTF; CDR3nt: TGTACCAGCAGCGTAGGACTTGGGGGAAACTATGGCTACACCTTC; v_gene: TRBV5-3; abundance: NA; j_gene: TRBJ1-2; d_gene: NA
CDR3aa: CSASGGAGGREETQYF; CDR3nt: TGCAGTGCTAGCGGGGGAGCGGGGGGGCGAGAAGAGACCCAGTACTTC; v_gene: TRBV20-1; abundance: few; j_gene: TRBJ2-5; d_gene: TRBD2
CDR3aa: CASTQGVDRLAEQFF; CDR3nt: TGTGCCAGCACCCAAGGAGTAGATCGACTGGCTGAGCAGTTCTTC; v_gene: TRBV28; abundance: few; j_gene: TRBJ2-1; d_gene: NA
CDR3aa: CASSSLGEAVNEQFF; CDR3nt: TGTGCCAGCAGCTCGTTAGGGGAGGCCGTGAATGAGCAGTTCTTC; v_gene: TRBV7-6; abundance: many; j_gene: TRBJ2-1; d_gene: NA
CDR3aa: CASSGLANSYNEQFF; CDR3nt: TGTGCCAGCAGCGGACTAGCGAACTCCTACAATGAGCAGTTCTTC; v_gene: TRBV7-2; abundance: many; j_gene: TRBJ2-1; d_gene: TRBD2
CDR3aa: CASSIRNSPLHF; CDR3nt: TGTGCCAGTAGTATTAGGAATTCACCCCTCCACTTT; v_gene: TRBV19; abundance: NA; j_gene: TRBJ1-6; d_gene: NA
CDR3aa: CASSSLRDRALESYTF; CDR3nt: TGTGCCAGCAGTTCCTTGCGGGACAGGGCCCTCGAGAGCTACACCTTC; v_gene: TRBV28; abundance: few; j_gene: TRBJ1-2; d_gene: TRBD1
CDR3aa: CASSRGGGTGELFF; CDR3nt: TGTGCCAGCAGTCGGGGGGGGGGCACCGGGGAGCTGTTTTTT; v_gene: TRBV12-3/TRBV12-4; abundance: few; j_gene: TRBJ2-2; d_gene: TRBD2
CDR3aa: CSVELGRGGPQHF; CDR3nt: TGCAGCGTTGAGCTGGGCCGGGGGGGGCCCCAGCATTTT; v_gene: TRBV29-1; abundance: NA; j_gene: TRBJ1-5; d_gene: NA
CDR3aa: CASSRPGTASYNEQFF; CDR3nt: TGTGCCAGCAGTAGACCCGGGACAGCCTCCTACAATGAGCAGTTCTTC; v_gene: TRBV27; abundance: few; j_gene: TRBJ2-1; d_gene: TRBD1
CDR3aa: CASRPFPAGSSSNEQFF; CDR3nt: TGTGCCAGCAGGCCCTTTCCAGCGGGGTCAAGTAGCAATGAGCAGTTCTTC; v_gene: TRBV6-1; abundance: few; j_gene: TRBJ2-1; d_gene: TRBD2